Listed below are T cell receptor beta chains from one sample, sequenced in a study of T cell repertoires in MIS-A myocarditis. TCRdb's table, derived via immunoSEQ multiplex PCR, lists solely in-frame clones and lacks some. The data show about 10,000 clones, about 80% seen once. The specimen was right ventricle heart tissue obtained at autopsy. The receptors here all came from a man aged 18 to 29 with fulminant myocarditis from multisystem inflammatory syndrome in adults (MIS-A) after COVID-19. The CDR3 runs from the conserved cysteine through the conserved F or W. The order of the fields is clone size, J gene, V gene, D gene, CDR3 DNA, CDR3 protein. D genes are given only for firm matches. A clone size is listed for some rows: how often the clone was seen (once, few, many), or a class if it is expanded.

>-|TRBJ1-4|TRBV4-2|-
TGTGCCAGCAGCCAAGACGACACCGTACGTGAAAAACTGTTTTTT
CASSQDDTVREKLFF
>-|TRBJ2-7|TRBV10-3|TRBD2
TGTGCCATCAGAGCTGCTAGCGGGAGGTTGTCCTACGAGCAGTACTTC
CAIRAASGRLSYEQYF
>few|TRBJ2-3|TRBV7-2|TRBD1
TGTGCCAGCAGCTTATTGACAGGGTCGGGGGATACGCAGTATTTT
CASSLLTGSGDTQYF
>-|TRBJ1-6|TRBV19|-
TGTGCCAGTAGTCCCTTGAGTTGGGGGGGAAGTTCACCCCTCCACTTT
CASSPLSWGGSSPLHF
>-|TRBJ2-3|TRBV12-3/TRBV12-4|TRBD1
TGTGCCAGTGAGCAGGGGGCCACAGATACGCAGTATTTT
CASEQGATDTQYF
>-|TRBJ1-1|TRBV5-1|TRBD1
TGCGCCAGCAGACAGGGGAAGAACGCTGAAGCTTTCTTT
CASRQGKNAEAFF
>-|TRBJ1-2|TRBV28|TRBD1
TGTGCCACTCGGGACAGGGGCCCCGTAGGCTACACCTTC
CATRDRGPVGYTF
>-|TRBJ1-6|TRBV7-9|TRBD1
TGTGCCAGCAGCCTGACACCGACAGGGGAATATTCACCCCTCCACTTT
CASSLTPTGEYSPLHF
>-|TRBJ2-7|TRBV10-2|-
TGCGCCAGCGGTGCGATCCTAACCTACGAGCAGTACTTC
CASGAILTYEQYF
>-|TRBJ2-1|TRBV19|-
TGTGCCAGTAGTCTGGGTAGACAGGTCAATGAGCAGTTCTTC
CASSLGRQVNEQFF
>-|TRBJ1-3|TRBV7-2|TRBD1
TGTGCCAGCAGCCCCTCGCGCAGGGGGTTCCCTGGAAACACCATATATTTT
CASSPSRRGFPGNTIYF
>-|TRBJ1-2|TRBV19|-
TGTGCCAGTAGTATTGGCGAATATGGCTACACCTTC
CASSIGEYGYTF
>-|TRBJ1-2|TRBV28|-
TGTGCCAGCAGTTTAATTTTTGGTGGCTACACCTTC
CASSLIFGGYTF
>-|TRBJ1-2|TRBV6-4|-
TGTGCCAGCAGTCCAACGGGGTCCAACTATGGCTACACCTTC
CASSPTGSNYGYTF
>-|TRBJ1-2|TRBV2|TRBD1
TGTGCCAGCAGTCGCCGAGGGGACAGGGGAAGGTTCTATGGCTACACCTTC
CASSRRGDRGRFYGYTF
>-|TRBJ2-6|TRBV5-4|-
TGTGCCAGCAGCTTGTTTTTTGGGGGGCGGCCCTCTGGGGCCAACGTCCTGACTTTC
CASSLFFGGRPSGANVLTF
>-|TRBJ1-2|TRBV30|-
TGTGCCTGGAGTGTCACCGGTCTCTATGGCTACACCTTC
CAWSVTGLYGYTF
>-|TRBJ2-2|TRBV6-2/TRBV6-3|-
TGTGCCAGCAGTACCCTAGGTCCCGGGGAGCTGTTTTTT
CASSTLGPGELFF
>-|TRBJ1-2|TRBV5-1|TRBD1
TGCGCCAGCAGACAGGGGGGCTATGGCTACACCTTC
CASRQGGYGYTF
>-|TRBJ1-5|TRBV11-1|-
TGTGCCAGCTACGCGCTTTCACAGCCCCAGCATTTT
CASYALSQPQHF
>once|TRBJ1-1|TRBV30|-
TGTGCCTGGAGATGGGAGCTGAACACTGAAGCTTTCTTT
CAWRWELNTEAFF
>-|TRBJ1-2|TRBV19|TRBD1
TGTGCCAGTAGTATGGAATCAGGGGGCAACTATGGCTACACCTTC
CASSMESGGNYGYTF
>-|TRBJ1-5|TRBV15|-
TGTGCCACCAGCAGACGCAGGGGTAGCAATCAGCCCCAGCATTTT
CATSRRRGSNQPQHF
>-|TRBJ2-3|TRBV7-9|TRBD1
TGTGCCAGCAGCTTGGACAGGGCCACAGATACGCAGTATTTT
CASSLDRATDTQYF
>-|TRBJ1-5|TRBV6-5|TRBD1
TGTGCCAGCAGCATGACAGGGAGCAATCAGCCCCAGCATTTT
CASSMTGSNQPQHF
>-|TRBJ2-7|TRBV5-1|TRBD1
TGCGCCAGCAGCTTACCCCGGGACAGGGAGCAGTACTTC
CASSLPRDREQYF
>-|TRBJ2-5|TRBV28|-
TGTGCCTGCCGGAGGCTCGGGGAGACCCAGTACTTC
CACRRLGETQYF
>few|TRBJ1-2|TRBV6-5|TRBD1
TGTGCCAGCATAAGCGACAGGGTCCATGGCTACACCTTC
CASISDRVHGYTF
>-|TRBJ2-3|TRBV6-5|-
TGTGCCAGCAGTTACTCGATAATGGGAGATACGCAGTATTTT
CASSYSIMGDTQYF
>-|TRBJ2-1|TRBV11-2|TRBD1
TGTGCCAGCAGCTCGACAGGGGCCCGGCCATACAATGAGCAGTTCTTC
CASSSTGARPYNEQFF
>-|TRBJ2-6|TRBV5-6|-
TGTGCCAGCAGCTTGACCGGCCCAACGAGCTCTGGGGCCAACGTCCTGACTTTC
CASSLTGPTSSGANVLTF
>-|TRBJ2-5|TRBV11-3|-
TGTGCCAGCAGCTTATCCAGGGCGCAAGAGACCCAGTACTTC
CASSLSRAQETQYF
>-|TRBJ2-1|TRBV3-1/TRBV3-2|-
TGTGCCAGCAGCCATGGAAGGGGACCGGGCGGGAATGAGCAGTTCTTC
CASSHGRGPGGNEQFF